The rows below give T cell receptor beta chains drawn from one sample of a study of T cells after somatic rescue of genetic block. Clones were sequenced by immunoSEQ multiplex PCR, and TCRdb holds only the in-frame ones, with some missing. This table holds tens of thousands of clones, approximately 91% found once. Sequencing input: peripheral blood mononuclear cells (PBMCs). These receptors were obtained from a man aged 25 to 45. The CDR3 runs from the conserved cysteine through the conserved F or W. D genes are given only for firm matches. Where a row states a size, it is once, few, many or the class of an expanded clone; other rows omit it.

abundance: once; j_gene: TRBJ2-7; v_gene: TRBV28; d_gene: -; CDR3nt: TGTGCCAGCACCTACCCTGGCGGGACAACCTACGAGCAGTACTTC; CDR3aa: CASTYPGGTTYEQYF
abundance: -; j_gene: TRBJ1-2; v_gene: TRBV2; d_gene: -; CDR3nt: TGTGCCAGCATTAGGGTTGGCTACACCTTC; CDR3aa: CASIRVGYTF
abundance: -; j_gene: TRBJ2-1; v_gene: TRBV6-5; d_gene: -; CDR3nt: TGTGCCAGCAGTTACCGGGACTCCTACAATGAGCAGTTCTTC; CDR3aa: CASSYRDSYNEQFF
abundance: once; j_gene: TRBJ1-4; v_gene: TRBV18; d_gene: -; CDR3nt: TGTGCCAGCTCACCACGCCCAGACGAAAAACTGTTTTTT; CDR3aa: CASSPRPDEKLFF
abundance: -; j_gene: TRBJ2-7; v_gene: TRBV28; d_gene: -; CDR3nt: TGTGCCAGCACCAAAATCGCGATAGCGGCCGAGCAGTACTTC; CDR3aa: CASTKIAIAAEQYF
abundance: -; j_gene: TRBJ1-5; v_gene: TRBV6-4; d_gene: TRBD1; CDR3nt: TGTGCCAGCAGTGACCCTAAGGGGGACAGGGATCGGCAGCCCCAGCATTTT; CDR3aa: CASSDPKGDRDRQPQHF
abundance: -; j_gene: TRBJ1-1; v_gene: TRBV19; d_gene: -; CDR3nt: TGTGCCAGTAGTATAGATAGTGGGAGAACTATGAACACTGAAGCTTTCTTT; CDR3aa: CASSIDSGRTMNTEAFF
abundance: -; j_gene: TRBJ1-1; v_gene: TRBV10-2; d_gene: -; CDR3nt: TGCGCCAGCAAACTGTGGGAGAACACTGAAGCTTTCTTT; CDR3aa: CASKLWENTEAFF
abundance: -; j_gene: TRBJ2-3; v_gene: TRBV9; d_gene: -; CDR3nt: TGTGCCAGCAGCGTCTGGCGCACAGATACGCAGTATTTT; CDR3aa: CASSVWRTDTQYF
abundance: -; j_gene: TRBJ1-1; v_gene: TRBV6-5; d_gene: TRBD1; CDR3nt: TGTGCCAGCAGGCCCGGACAGGGAAGAGAAGGTGAAGCTTTCTTT; CDR3aa: CASRPGQGREGEAFF
abundance: -; j_gene: TRBJ1-1; v_gene: TRBV5-1; d_gene: -; CDR3nt: TGCGCCAGCAGCTTGATGCAGGTGGGTGAAGCTTTCTTT; CDR3aa: CASSLMQVGEAFF
abundance: -; j_gene: TRBJ2-1; v_gene: TRBV14; d_gene: TRBD2; CDR3nt: TGTGCCAGCAGCCGGACTAGCGGTTACAATGAGCAGTTCTTC; CDR3aa: CASSRTSGYNEQFF
abundance: -; j_gene: TRBJ2-3; v_gene: TRBV15; d_gene: -; CDR3nt: TGTGCCACCAGCAGAGATAGGGGGAGGGGTGAGCATACGCAGTATTTT; CDR3aa: CATSRDRGRGEHTQYF
abundance: -; j_gene: TRBJ2-1; v_gene: TRBV6-5; d_gene: -; CDR3nt: TGTGCCAGCAGTACCGGGACGAGAAACAATGAGCAGTTCTTC; CDR3aa: CASSTGTRNNEQFF
abundance: -; j_gene: TRBJ1-2; v_gene: TRBV6-1; d_gene: TRBD1; CDR3nt: TGTGCCAGCAGTGAATACGGGACAGCTAACTATGGCTACACCTTC; CDR3aa: CASSEYGTANYGYTF
abundance: -; j_gene: TRBJ2-5; v_gene: TRBV12-5; d_gene: TRBD2; CDR3nt: TGTGCTAGTGGTTTGGTTAACCCGGGGGGGAGACAAGAGACCCAGTACTTC; CDR3aa: CASGLVNPGGRQETQYF
abundance: -; j_gene: TRBJ2-2; v_gene: TRBV9; d_gene: -; CDR3nt: TGTGCCAGCAGCCAGCGCGGGGCGAACACCGGGGAGCTGTTTTTT; CDR3aa: CASSQRGANTGELFF
abundance: -; j_gene: TRBJ1-5; v_gene: TRBV12-5; d_gene: -; CDR3nt: TGTGCTAGTGGTTTCTCCCGGGGGCCCCAGCATTTT; CDR3aa: CASGFSRGPQHF
abundance: -; j_gene: TRBJ2-1; v_gene: TRBV4-3; d_gene: TRBD2; CDR3nt: TGCGCCAGCAGTGCGGGAGCGGGAGTGAGGAATGAGCAGTTCTTC; CDR3aa: CASSAGAGVRNEQFF
abundance: once; j_gene: TRBJ2-1; v_gene: TRBV5-1; d_gene: TRBD2; CDR3nt: TGCGCCAGCAGCGTCGGGGGGAGCTCCTACAATGAGCAGTTCTTC; CDR3aa: CASSVGGSSYNEQFF
abundance: -; j_gene: TRBJ2-1; v_gene: TRBV28; d_gene: -; CDR3nt: TGTGCCAGCAGTTTTGCTAGCCTGAGGAATGAGCAGTTCTTC; CDR3aa: CASSFASLRNEQFF
abundance: -; j_gene: TRBJ2-7; v_gene: TRBV29-1; d_gene: TRBD1; CDR3nt: TGCAGCGTTGAAAAACAGGGGCGGGACGAGCAGTACTTC; CDR3aa: CSVEKQGRDEQYF
abundance: few; j_gene: TRBJ1-1; v_gene: TRBV28; d_gene: -; CDR3nt: TGTGCCAGCAGTTTAACAGGGCTGAACACTGAAGCTTTCTTT; CDR3aa: CASSLTGLNTEAFF
abundance: -; j_gene: TRBJ1-5; v_gene: TRBV10-3; d_gene: TRBD1; CDR3nt: TGTGCCATCAGTGAGGGACAGGCTAATCAGCCCCAGCATTTT; CDR3aa: CAISEGQANQPQHF
abundance: -; j_gene: TRBJ2-2; v_gene: TRBV19; d_gene: -; CDR3nt: TGTGCCAGTAGTCGCGGGACAGCTAACACCGGGGAGCTGTTTTTT; CDR3aa: CASSRGTANTGELFF
abundance: -; j_gene: TRBJ2-7; v_gene: TRBV2; d_gene: -; CDR3nt: TGTGCCAGCGCAATTGACAGGGACTATAGGAGCTCCTACGAGCAGTACTTC; CDR3aa: CASAIDRDYRSSYEQYF
abundance: -; j_gene: TRBJ2-3; v_gene: TRBV10-3; d_gene: -; CDR3nt: TGTGCCATCAGTGAGTCGACCATGGATACGCAGTATTTT; CDR3aa: CAISESTMDTQYF
abundance: -; j_gene: TRBJ2-2; v_gene: TRBV4-2; d_gene: TRBD2; CDR3nt: TGTGCCAGCAGCCATTGGGCTAGCGGGTCCACCGGGGAGCTGTTTTTT; CDR3aa: CASSHWASGSTGELFF
abundance: -; j_gene: TRBJ2-3; v_gene: TRBV19; d_gene: -; CDR3nt: TGTGCCAGTAGTATCGATGGCGGTGGCACAGATACGCAGTATTTT; CDR3aa: CASSIDGGGTDTQYF
abundance: -; j_gene: TRBJ1-5; v_gene: TRBV10-2; d_gene: TRBD1; CDR3nt: TGCGCCAGCAGCCCCCTGGGAGGGACAGCCCGATATAGCAATCAGCCCCAGCATTTT; CDR3aa: CASSPLGGTARYSNQPQHF
abundance: -; j_gene: TRBJ1-4; v_gene: TRBV6-1; d_gene: -; CDR3nt: TGTGCCAGCAGTGATCTTGTTAGGACAGCGAGAAGGAATGAAAAACTGTTTTTT; CDR3aa: CASSDLVRTARRNEKLFF
abundance: -; j_gene: TRBJ2-5; v_gene: TRBV5-4; d_gene: TRBD1; CDR3nt: TGTGCCAGCAGCACCCGGGACAGGGGAAGTCAAGAGACCCAGTACTTC; CDR3aa: CASSTRDRGSQETQYF
abundance: -; j_gene: TRBJ1-1; v_gene: TRBV6-4; d_gene: -; CDR3nt: TGTGCCAGCAGTGCGTCCCGGGGGCAGACTGAAGCTTTCTTT; CDR3aa: CASSASRGQTEAFF
abundance: -; j_gene: TRBJ2-3; v_gene: TRBV2; d_gene: TRBD1; CDR3nt: TGTGCCAGCAGTGAACGTAGGACAGGGGTTACAGATACGCAGTATTTT; CDR3aa: CASSERRTGVTDTQYF
abundance: -; j_gene: TRBJ2-3; v_gene: TRBV5-6; d_gene: -; CDR3nt: TGTGCCAGCAGCTTGACAGGGATGAACACAGATACGCAGTATTTT; CDR3aa: CASSLTGMNTDTQYF
abundance: -; j_gene: TRBJ2-2; v_gene: TRBV10-1; d_gene: -; CDR3nt: TGCGCCAGCAGCCGGGGCCAGGGTGCCGGGGAGCTGTTTTTT; CDR3aa: CASSRGQGAGELFF
abundance: -; j_gene: TRBJ2-2; v_gene: TRBV12-1; d_gene: -; CDR3nt: TGTGCCAGCAGCACAATCTTAGCGGGGGGAACTAACACCGGGGAGCTGTTTTTT; CDR3aa: CASSTILAGGTNTGELFF
abundance: -; j_gene: TRBJ2-5; v_gene: TRBV6-6; d_gene: -; CDR3nt: TGTGCCAGCAGTTACTCGACCCAGTACCAAGAGACCCAGTACTTC; CDR3aa: CASSYSTQYQETQYF
abundance: -; j_gene: TRBJ2-2; v_gene: TRBV7-2; d_gene: TRBD2; CDR3nt: TGTGCCAGCAGCCTTATAGTGCTAGCGGGAGGGAACACCGGGGAGCTGTTTTTT; CDR3aa: CASSLIVLAGGNTGELFF
abundance: -; j_gene: TRBJ1-5; v_gene: TRBV30; d_gene: -; CDR3nt: TGTGCCTGGAGTGTTTTGGGTTTGAATCAGCCCCAGCATTTT; CDR3aa: CAWSVLGLNQPQHF
abundance: -; j_gene: TRBJ2-7; v_gene: TRBV11-3; d_gene: -; CDR3nt: TGTGCCAGCAGCCGTGGGGCAGGGTGGGAGCAGTACTTC; CDR3aa: CASSRGAGWEQYF
abundance: -; j_gene: TRBJ2-7; v_gene: TRBV7-9; d_gene: -; CDR3nt: TGTGCCAGCAGCCCACAGGGTTCCTCAGACGAGCAGTACTTC; CDR3aa: CASSPQGSSDEQYF
abundance: -; j_gene: TRBJ2-7; v_gene: TRBV28; d_gene: -; CDR3nt: TGTGCCAGCAGCGGGACCCTCGGCACCTACGAGCAGTACTTC; CDR3aa: CASSGTLGTYEQYF
abundance: -; j_gene: TRBJ2-5; v_gene: TRBV18; d_gene: -; CDR3nt: TGTGCCAGCTCACCGAGAATTGAGACCCAGTACTTC; CDR3aa: CASSPRIETQYF
abundance: -; j_gene: TRBJ2-1; v_gene: TRBV27; d_gene: -; CDR3nt: TGTGCCAGCAGTTCGAGGGTCACGGATCCCAATGAGCAGTTCTTC; CDR3aa: CASSSRVTDPNEQFF
abundance: -; j_gene: TRBJ2-1; v_gene: TRBV19; d_gene: -; CDR3nt: TGTGCCAGTAGTATTGGGGGGCCCAATGAGCAGTTCTTC; CDR3aa: CASSIGGPNEQFF
abundance: -; j_gene: TRBJ1-1; v_gene: TRBV11-3; d_gene: -; CDR3nt: TGTGCCAGCAGCCGGGGGGGATCCAACACTGAAGCTTTCTTT; CDR3aa: CASSRGGSNTEAFF
abundance: -; j_gene: TRBJ2-7; v_gene: TRBV20-1; d_gene: -; CDR3nt: TGCAGTGCTAGTGGTCGGCACGAGCAGTACTTC; CDR3aa: CSASGRHEQYF
abundance: -; j_gene: TRBJ1-5; v_gene: TRBV7-2; d_gene: -; CDR3nt: TGTGCCAGCAGCGACGGGGCGTATAGCAATCAGCCCCAGCATTTT; CDR3aa: CASSDGAYSNQPQHF
abundance: -; j_gene: TRBJ1-5; v_gene: TRBV28; d_gene: -; CDR3nt: TGTGCCAGCAGTCGTTCCCAGGGTCGACAGCCCCAGCATTTT; CDR3aa: CASSRSQGRQPQHF
abundance: -; j_gene: TRBJ1-4; v_gene: TRBV4-2; d_gene: -; CDR3nt: TGTGCCAGCAGCCAAGAGCATCCTGGGACATATGAAAAACTGTTTTTT; CDR3aa: CASSQEHPGTYEKLFF
abundance: -; j_gene: TRBJ2-7; v_gene: TRBV19; d_gene: -; CDR3nt: TGTGCCAGTAGTATCGGAGGTACCGAGCAGTACTTC; CDR3aa: CASSIGGTEQYF
abundance: -; j_gene: TRBJ1-5; v_gene: TRBV11-2; d_gene: TRBD1; CDR3nt: TGTGCCAGCAGCTTAGGTACAGGGGGAAGCAATCAGCCCCAGCATTTT; CDR3aa: CASSLGTGGSNQPQHF
abundance: few; j_gene: TRBJ1-5; v_gene: TRBV7-9; d_gene: TRBD1; CDR3nt: TGTGCCAGCAGCCTCGAGGGGGCTAGTCAGCCCCAGCATTTT; CDR3aa: CASSLEGASQPQHF